Below, 17 T cell receptor beta chains from the same sample are listed, as sequenced in a study of blood T cell repertoires in COVID-19. The table came from immunoSEQ multiplex PCR; TCRdb's copy has only in-frame clones and leaves some out. Altogether around 150,000 clones are present, almost 90% being singletons, with the ten largest covering roughly a tenth. The material sequenced was peripheral blood. All receptors come from a man aged 50 to 59 with active or convalescent COVID-19.

This chain joins TRBV27 and TRBJ1-5; possible D gene TRBD1, 5 bases. V lost 5 bases, J lost 2 bases, and 16 bases lay in between. CDR1 is MNHEY and CDR2 is SMNVEV in the germline V gene (reference sequence). This CDR3 region has 16 residues. The CDR3 bases are TGTGCCAGCAGTGCCCTCCTTGGCAGGGGCAATCAGCCCCAGCATTTT. Encoded protein: CASSALLGRGNQPQHF.

The chain employs TRBV28 and TRBJ2-3; 9 bases align to TRBD1. The V and J ends lost 4 bases and 0 bases, in that order; junction bases with no gene match: 2. Per germline, CDR1 MDHEN and CDR2 SYDVKM. This CDR3 comprises 15 residues. CDR3 protein: CASSSGQGSTDTQYF. CDR3 nucleotides: TGTGCCAGCAGTTCAGGACAGGGGAGCACAGATACGCAGTATTTT.

Here the CDR3 DNA reads TGTGCCAGCAGTTACTCGGGGATAGCGGAGACCCAGTACTTC. Translation gives CASSYSGIAETQYF. The rearrangement uses TRBV6-5 and TRBJ2-5; maybe TRBD2 (5 bases). The germline gives CDR1 MNHEY, CDR2 SVGAGI. The V end lost 0 bases, the J end lost 5 bases, and 10 bases lay between the germline ends. The CDR3 contains 14 residues.

The J gene is TRBJ2-1, the V gene TRBV7-3; 10 bases align to TRBD1. CDR1 SGHTA and CDR2 FQGTGA come from the germline V gene. The CDR3 is 14 residues long. Trimming removed 5 bases from V and 5 bases from J; junction bases left unmatched: 3. The CDR3, as DNA: TGTGCCAGCAGCCCCGGGACAGGGGACAATGAGCAGTTCTTC. Residues: CASSPGTGDNEQFF.

The chain joins TRBV5-5 to TRBJ1-5; weak D call: TRBD1 (5 bases). Germline V gene data show CDR1 as SGHKS and CDR2 as YYEKEE (reference sequence). This CDR3 has 17 amino acids. Trimming removed 4 bases from V and 1 base from J, with 18 bases in between. CDR3 protein: CASSPLRQGRSNQPQHF. The CDR3 DNA follows: TGTGCCAGCAGCCCGTTGCGTCAGGGCCGGAGCAATCAGCCCCAGCATTTT.

This clone was detected once. The chain joins TRBV5-1 to TRBJ1-2; 7 nucleotides align to TRBD1. Germline-derived CDR1 and CDR2 are SGHRS and YFSETQ. The J segment lost 2 bases and the V segment lost 0 bases, leaving 4 bases of the junction unmatched. The CDR3 loop spans 15 amino acids. The CDR3 loop reads CASSLGGQVNYGYTF. As DNA, the CDR3 is TGCGCCAGCAGCTTGGGTGGACAGGTGAACTATGGCTACACCTTC.

The gene calls are TRBV3-1 (or the pseudogene TRBV3-2) and TRBJ2-7; D is unresolved. Between the trimmed V and J ends, which lost 0 bases and 0 bases, there was a span of 12 bases. From germline, CDR1 is LGHDT and CDR2 YNNKEL (reference sequence). CDR3 size: 16 residues. CDR3 nucleotides: TGTGCCAGCAGCCAAGATTTGCCGGGTAGCTCCTACGAGCAGTACTTC. This gives the protein CASSQDLPGSSYEQYF.

This clone came up a few times. The chain couples TRBV7-2 to TRBJ2-1; possibly TRBD2 for D (6 bases). The V end lost 5 bases, the J end lost 10 bases, and 12 bases lay between the germline ends. Germline CDR1 reads SGHTA; CDR2 reads FQGNSA. There are 12 residues in the CDR3. The CDR3 DNA sequence: TGTGCCAGCAGCATTACTAGCTGGGAGCAGTTCTTC. Encoded protein: CASSITSWEQFF.

The chain uses TRBV5-1 and TRBJ2-2, with 8 bases lining up with TRBD1. This CDR3 spans 14 amino acids. CDR1 is SGHRS and CDR2 is YFSETQ in the germline V gene. J gave up 5 bases and V 3 bases, and 3 bases lay outside the gene matches. The CDR3 is CASSWDRITGELFF. DNA for the CDR3: TGCGCCAGCAGCTGGGACAGGATTACCGGGGAGCTGTTTTTT.

This clone has just one count. At one end the junction does not follow the germline gene, possibly because of a read error. The chain carries TRBV7-7 and TRBJ2-2; weak D call: TRBD1 (7 bases). CDR1 and CDR2 (germline): SSHAT, FNYEAQ (reference sequence). This CDR3 is 15 amino acids long. CDR3 nucleotides: TGTGCTAGCAGCCTGGGGGGACAGCCATCCGGGGAGCTGTTTTTT. As protein: CASSLGGQPSGELFF.

V and J are TRBV4-1 and TRBJ2-4; a possible D gene is TRBD1 (6 bases). The CDR3 length is 17 residues. Trimming pared 0 bases from V and 1 base from J, leaving 13 bases between. Per germline, CDR1 MGHRA and CDR2 YSYEKL. CDR3 bases: TGCGCCAGCAGCCAAGAGCCAGGGGCTCGGGCCAAAAACATTCAGTACTTC. Its protein product is CASSQEPGARAKNIQYF.

A single count supports this clone. The chain joins TRBV28 to TRBJ1-5, with 7 bases identical to TRBD1. V gave up 10 bases and J gave up 4 bases; unmatched junction bases: 7. From germline, CDR1 is MDHEN and CDR2 SYDVKM. The CDR3 covers 13 residues. This CDR3 is CATKTGRNQPQHF. The CDR3 region has the DNA TGTGCCACCAAGACAGGGCGGAATCAGCCCCAGCATTTT.

This chain uses TRBV7-9 with TRBJ2-1, with D maybe TRBD2 (5 bases). CDR1 and CDR2 (germline): SEHNR, FQNEAQ (reference sequence). The CDR3 extends over 14 amino acids. Trimming pared 4 bases from V and 4 bases from J, leaving 11 bases between. The CDR3 region has the DNA TGTGCCAGCAGCTGGACCTCGGGGTACAATGAGCAGTTCTTC. This encodes CASSWTSGYNEQFF.

The chain carries TRBV6-6 and TRBJ2-4, with TRBD2 as a possible D gene (7 bases). Germline V gene sequence: CDR1 MNHNY, CDR2 SVGAGI (reference sequence). Trimming took off 6 bases at V and 2 bases at J, with 14 bases between the two ends. This CDR3 has 15 amino acids. CDR3 nucleotide sequence: TGTGCCAGCAGCGACTGGGGGGGGCCCAAAAACATTCAGTACTTC. Amino acid sequence: CASSDWGGPKNIQYF.

V gene TRBV3-1 (or the pseudogene TRBV3-2) combines with J gene TRBJ1-4, with 8 bases aligning to TRBD1. Trimming removed 4 bases from V and 7 bases from J; junction bases left unmatched: 5. Germline loops: CDR1 LGHDT, CDR2 YNNKEL (reference sequence). The CDR3 is made up of 14 amino acids. The CDR3 nucleotides are TGTGCCAGCAGCCCTCGGGACAGGACTGAAAAACTGTTTTTT. Its translation: CASSPRDRTEKLFF.

The chain couples TRBV19 to TRBJ2-5; TRBD1 is a possible D gene (6 bases). The length of the CDR3 is 14 residues. CDR1 is LNHDA, CDR2 SQIVND, per germline (reference sequence). Deletions cut 1 base from V and 4 bases from J, with 10 bases between. CDR3 sequence reads: CASSIVPGAETQYF. The CDR3 DNA reads as TGTGCCAGTAGTATAGTACCAGGGGCAGAGACCCAGTACTTC. The full variable domain, with the rest looked up from reference TRBV19 and TRBJ2-5, is DGGITQSPKYLFRKEGQNVTLSCEQNLNHDAMYWYRQDPGQGLRLIYYSQIVNDFQKGDIAEGYSVSREKKESFPLTVTSAQKNPTAFYLCASSIVPGAETQYFGPGTRLLVL.

The chain links TRBV7-2 to TRBJ2-2; D is unclear. From germline, CDR1 is SGHTA and CDR2 FQGNSA. Trimming removed 10 bases at V and 4 bases at J, with 4 bases between. The CDR3 consists of 10 residues. The CDR3 protein is CAISTGELFF. In nucleotides, the CDR3 is TGTGCCATATCCACCGGGGAGCTGTTTTTT. Full variable domain (missing parts from reference TRBV7-2 and TRBJ2-2): GAGVSQSPSNKVTEKGKDVELRCDPISGHTALYWYRQSLGQGLEFLIYFQGNSAPDKSGLPSDRFSAERTGGSVSTLTIQRTQQEDSAVYLCAISTGELFFGEGSRLTVL.